This T cell receptor beta chain was sequenced for a study of cytomegalovirus exposure and HLA in healthy donors. Background on the study: A previous analysis identified about 110 million unique TCR beta sequences derived from roughly 180 million T cells.

Study outcomes and limitations: Analyses of presence/absence relied on an assumption of roughly uniform sequencing depth across donors. More clonal expansion characterized HLA-associated TCR beta chains than equally common others in a later analysis.

PCR amplification relied on 60 Vbeta primers (plus 13 Jbeta primers). Measured with immunoSEQ multiplex PCR; TCRdb has only the in-frame clones, and not every one. The sample lists roughly 200,000 clones; around nine tenths were seen once. A note on this clone: Antigen unknown.

This receptor was taken from a woman in her thirties in good health and CMV-seronegative. The sequenced sample consisted of PBMCs.

DNA for the CDR3: TGTGCCAGCTCCTTTTCAGGCGCAACTAATGAAAAACTGTTTTTT. This translates into CASSFSGATNEKLFF. V gene TRBV28 combines with J gene TRBJ1-4, with D hard to call. Trimming left V 8 bases short and J 0 bases short, with 13 bases between. Germline V gene data show CDR1 as MDHEN and CDR2 as SYDVKM. This CDR3 spans 15 amino acids.